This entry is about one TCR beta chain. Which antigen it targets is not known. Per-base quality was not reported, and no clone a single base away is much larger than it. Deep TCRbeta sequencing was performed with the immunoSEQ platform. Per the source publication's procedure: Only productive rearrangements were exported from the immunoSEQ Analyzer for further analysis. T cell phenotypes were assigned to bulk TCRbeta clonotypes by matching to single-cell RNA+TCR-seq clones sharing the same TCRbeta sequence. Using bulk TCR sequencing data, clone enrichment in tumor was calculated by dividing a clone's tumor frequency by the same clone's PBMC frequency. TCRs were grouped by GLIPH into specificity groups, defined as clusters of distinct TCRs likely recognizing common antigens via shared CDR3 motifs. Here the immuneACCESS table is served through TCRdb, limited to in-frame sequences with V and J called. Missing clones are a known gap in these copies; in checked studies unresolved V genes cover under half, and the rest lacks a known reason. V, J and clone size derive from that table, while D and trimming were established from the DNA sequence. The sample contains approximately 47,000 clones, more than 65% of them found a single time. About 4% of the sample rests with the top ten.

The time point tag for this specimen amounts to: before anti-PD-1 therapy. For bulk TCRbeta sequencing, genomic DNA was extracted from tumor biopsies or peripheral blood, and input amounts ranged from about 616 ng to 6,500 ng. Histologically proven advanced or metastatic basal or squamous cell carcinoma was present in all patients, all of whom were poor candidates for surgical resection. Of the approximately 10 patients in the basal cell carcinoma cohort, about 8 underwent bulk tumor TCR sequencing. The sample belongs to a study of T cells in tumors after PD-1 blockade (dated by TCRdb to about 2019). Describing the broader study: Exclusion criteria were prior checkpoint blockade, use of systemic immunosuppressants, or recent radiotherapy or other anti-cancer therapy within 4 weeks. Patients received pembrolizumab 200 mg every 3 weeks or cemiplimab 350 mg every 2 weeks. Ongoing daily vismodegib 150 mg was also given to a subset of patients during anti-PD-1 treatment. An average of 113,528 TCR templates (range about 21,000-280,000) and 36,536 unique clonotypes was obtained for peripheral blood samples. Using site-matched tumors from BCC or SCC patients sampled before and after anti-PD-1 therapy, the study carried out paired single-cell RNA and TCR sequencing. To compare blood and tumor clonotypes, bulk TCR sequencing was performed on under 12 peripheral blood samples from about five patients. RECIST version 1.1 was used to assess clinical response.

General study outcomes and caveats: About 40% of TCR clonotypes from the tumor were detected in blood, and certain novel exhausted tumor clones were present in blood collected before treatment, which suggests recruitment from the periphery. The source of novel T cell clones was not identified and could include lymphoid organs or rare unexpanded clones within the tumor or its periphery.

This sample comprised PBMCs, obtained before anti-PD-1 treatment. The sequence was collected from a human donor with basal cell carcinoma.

The sequenced DNA is TGTGCCAGCAGTGGACAATCGGGCGGCTACACCTTC. Protein translation: CASSGQSGGYTF. The sequence is built from TRBV2 and TRBJ1-2; the D gene cannot be named for sure. The germline ends are 11 bases apart after V is trimmed by 4 bases and J by 8 bases. Sequences SNHLY (CDR1) and FYNNEI (CDR2) are obtained from the germline V gene. Including cysteine and phenylalanine, the CDR3 has 12 amino acids. Only CDR3 DNA is held: 36 bases, read in frame from base 1.